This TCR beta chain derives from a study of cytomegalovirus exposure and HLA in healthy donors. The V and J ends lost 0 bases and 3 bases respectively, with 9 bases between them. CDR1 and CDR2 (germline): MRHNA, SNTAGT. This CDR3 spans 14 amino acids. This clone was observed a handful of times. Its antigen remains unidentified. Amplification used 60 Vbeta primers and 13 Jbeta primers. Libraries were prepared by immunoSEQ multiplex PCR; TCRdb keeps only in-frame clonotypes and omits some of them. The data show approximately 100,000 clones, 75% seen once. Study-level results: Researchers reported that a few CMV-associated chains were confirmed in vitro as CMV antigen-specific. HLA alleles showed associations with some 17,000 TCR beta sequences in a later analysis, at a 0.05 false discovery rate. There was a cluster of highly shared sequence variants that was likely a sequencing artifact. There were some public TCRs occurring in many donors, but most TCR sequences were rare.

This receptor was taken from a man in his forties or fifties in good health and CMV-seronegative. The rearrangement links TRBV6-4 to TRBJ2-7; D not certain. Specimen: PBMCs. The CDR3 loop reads CASSDSRHSYEQYF. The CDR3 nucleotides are TGTGCCAGCAGTGACTCCAGGCACAGCTACGAGCAGTACTTC.